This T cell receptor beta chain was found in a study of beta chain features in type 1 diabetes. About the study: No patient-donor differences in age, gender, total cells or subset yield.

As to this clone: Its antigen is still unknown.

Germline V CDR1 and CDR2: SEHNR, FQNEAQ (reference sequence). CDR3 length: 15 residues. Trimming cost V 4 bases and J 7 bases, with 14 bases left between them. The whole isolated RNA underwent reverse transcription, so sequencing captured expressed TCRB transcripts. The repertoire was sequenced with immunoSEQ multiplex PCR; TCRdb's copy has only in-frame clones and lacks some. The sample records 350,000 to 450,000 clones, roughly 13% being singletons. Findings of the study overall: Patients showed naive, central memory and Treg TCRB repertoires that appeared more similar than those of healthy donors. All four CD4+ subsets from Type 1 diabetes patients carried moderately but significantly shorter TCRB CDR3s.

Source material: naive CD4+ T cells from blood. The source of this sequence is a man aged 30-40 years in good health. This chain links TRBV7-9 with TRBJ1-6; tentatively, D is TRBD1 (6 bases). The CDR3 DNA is TGTGCCAGCAGCTCCAGGGACACCTGGAATTCACCCCTCCACTTT. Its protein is CASSSRDTWNSPLHF.